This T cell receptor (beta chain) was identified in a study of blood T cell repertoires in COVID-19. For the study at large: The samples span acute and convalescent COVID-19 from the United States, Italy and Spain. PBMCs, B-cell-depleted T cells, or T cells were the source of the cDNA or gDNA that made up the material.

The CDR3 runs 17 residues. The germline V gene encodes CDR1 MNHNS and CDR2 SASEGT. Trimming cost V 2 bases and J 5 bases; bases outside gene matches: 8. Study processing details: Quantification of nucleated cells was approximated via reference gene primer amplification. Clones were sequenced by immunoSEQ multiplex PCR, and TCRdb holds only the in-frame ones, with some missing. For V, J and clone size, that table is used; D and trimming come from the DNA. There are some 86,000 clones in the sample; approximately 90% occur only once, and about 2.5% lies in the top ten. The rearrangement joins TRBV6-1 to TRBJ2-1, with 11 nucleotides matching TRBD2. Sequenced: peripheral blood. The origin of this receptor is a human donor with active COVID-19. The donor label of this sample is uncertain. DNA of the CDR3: TGTGCCAGCAGTGAAAATGCGCCTAGCGGGGGGAACAATGAGCAGTTCTTC. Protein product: CASSENAPSGGNNEQFF.